Each of the 24 T cell receptor beta chains below was sequenced from the same sample in a study of OX40 agonist ivuxolimab in advanced cancers. Some clones are missing from TCRdb's copy, which holds only in-frame ones; the method was immunoSEQ multiplex PCR. The table lists 45,000 or so clones, about 88% of them singletons. The sample consisted of CD4+ or CD8+ T cells sorted from blood, taken in a trial of the OX40 agonist ivuxolimab. The receptors here all came from an adult with an advanced solid tumor such as melanoma, head and neck, liver or kidney cancer.

The genes are TRBV6-1 and TRBJ2-3, with 11 bases aligning to TRBD2. The CDR3 spans 17 residues. V was pared by 3 bases and J by 3 bases, with 8 bases of the junction left unmatched. Germline assignment: CDR1 MNHNS and CDR2 SASEGT. DNA of the CDR3: TGTGCCAGCAGTGACCGAACTAGCGGGAGTATAACAGATACGCAGTATTTT. This gives the protein CASSDRTSGSITDTQYF.

The chain couples TRBV2 to TRBJ1-1; the D is unclear. The CDR3 runs 11 residues. CDR1 and CDR2 (germline): SNHLY, FYNNEI. The ends were cut back, 8 bases at V and 6 bases at J, with 10 bases in the middle. In nucleotides, the CDR3 is TGTGCCAGCGGGCCCGCACCTGAAGCTTTCTTT. Its protein is CASGPAPEAFF.

CDR3 DNA: TGTGCCAGCAGTTCCGGGACAGCGATATATGGCTACACCTTC. Encoded protein: CASSSGTAIYGYTF. The gene calls are TRBV6-5 and TRBJ1-2; 7 bases line up with TRBD1. CDR1 and CDR2 from the germline V gene are MNHEY and SVGAGI. The CDR3 loop spans 14 amino acids. V lost 4 bases, J lost 5 bases, and 7 bases stayed unmatched.

This chain connects TRBV5-1 to TRBJ2-5, with 8 bases aligning to TRBD2. The CDR3 is made up of 15 amino acids. After removal of 0 bases from V and 4 bases from J, the junction contained 5 bases not matched to a gene. Germline assignment: CDR1 SGHRS and CDR2 YFSETQ. This chain's CDR3 is CASSLDSGRGETQYF. In DNA form, the CDR3 reads TGCGCCAGCAGCTTGGATTCCGGGAGGGGAGAGACCCAGTACTTC. Filled out from reference TRBV5-1 and TRBJ2-5, the complete variable domain reads KAGVTQTPRYLIKTRGQQVTLSCSPISGHRSVSWYQQTPGQGLQFLFEYFSETQRNKGNFPGRFSGRQFSNSRSEMNVSTLELGDSALYLCASSLDSGRGETQYFGPGTRLLVL.

The chain links TRBV5-1 to TRBJ1-2, with D perhaps matching TRBD1 (5 bases). CDR1 is SGHRS and CDR2 is YFSETQ in the germline V gene. There are 16 residues in the CDR3. V dropped 3 bases and J dropped 2 bases, with 17 bases sitting between them. CDR3 protein: CASSSGLGQVNYGYTF. CDR3 in DNA: TGCGCCAGCAGCTCGGGACTGGGGCAGGTGAACTATGGCTACACCTTC.

J is TRBJ2-1 and V is TRBV9, with D perhaps matching TRBD2 (5 bases). Germline V lookup: CDR1 SGDLS, CDR2 YYNGEE. CDR3 length equals 13 residues. Trimming cost V 3 bases and J 7 bases, with 11 bases left between them. DNA for the CDR3: TGTGCCAGCAGCGACCAAACTAGAAATGAGCAGTTCTTC. Translated, it gives CASSDQTRNEQFF. Based on the CDR3 plus reference TRBV9 and TRBJ2-1, the full variable domain is DSGVTQTPKHLITATGQRVTLRCSPRSGDLSVYWYQQSLDQGLQFLIQYYNGEERAKGNILERFSAQQFPDLHSELNLSSLELGDSALYFCASSDQTRNEQFFGPGTRLTVL.

The rearrangement uses TRBV9 and TRBJ2-1, with D unresolved. Trimming pared 0 bases from V and 1 base from J, leaving 5 bases between. CDR3 length: 14 amino acids. The germline V gene has CDR1 SGDLS and CDR2 YYNGEE. The CDR3 loop reads CASSVDLSYNEQFF. The CDR3 coding sequence is TGTGCCAGCAGCGTAGACCTATCCTACAATGAGCAGTTCTTC.

The chain employs TRBV28 and TRBJ1-2; D is unclear. The CDR3 runs 14 residues. V lost 2 bases, J lost 8 bases, and 15 bases lay in between. Germline CDR1 MDHEN, CDR2 SYDVKM. CDR3 bases: TGTGCCAGCAGTTTAGTAGATGTAGTAGGGGGCTACACCTTC. It translates to CASSLVDVVGGYTF.

This chain connects TRBV2 to TRBJ2-3; TRBD2 aligns across 12 bases. With 4 bases clipped from V and 9 bases from J, the junction kept 8 bases outside the gene matches. Per germline, CDR1 SNHLY and CDR2 FYNNEI. This CDR3 region has 15 residues. The CDR3 region is CASSGLAGGPGTQYF. CDR3 DNA sequence: TGTGCCAGCAGTGGTCTAGCGGGAGGGCCAGGGACGCAGTATTTT.

V and J are TRBV11-2 and TRBJ2-3, with D perhaps TRBD2 (6 bases). CDR3 size: 15 residues. V dropped 2 bases and J dropped 2 bases, with 11 bases sitting between them. The germline V gene encodes CDR1 SGHAT and CDR2 FQNNGV. The DNA of the CDR3 is TGTGCCAGCAGCTTATCCAGGGAGGACACAGATACGCAGTATTTT. This translates into CASSLSREDTDTQYF.

This clone was observed a few times. This rearrangement joins TRBV9 to TRBJ2-7; TRBD2 agrees at 7 bases. Germline trimming cut 4 bases from V and 3 bases from J; bases unmatched to any gene: 7. Germline-derived CDR1 and CDR2 are SGDLS and YYNGEE. The CDR3 extends over 14 amino acids. CDR3 nucleotides: TGTGCCAGCAGCCAGCAACTAGCGAGCTACGAGCAGTACTTC. This gives the protein CASSQQLASYEQYF.

The chain uses TRBV9 and TRBJ1-2, with a weak D call TRBD1 (5 bases). The V end was cut by 2 bases, the J end by 4 bases, with 12 bases between. Germline assignment: CDR1 SGDLS and CDR2 YYNGEE. This CDR3 is 14 amino acids long. The CDR3: CASSVGEGLYGYTF. In nucleotides, the CDR3 is TGTGCCAGCAGCGTGGGAGAGGGGCTCTATGGCTACACCTTC. The complete variable domain, with remaining parts taken from reference TRBV9 and TRBJ1-2, reads DSGVTQTPKHLITATGQRVTLRCSPRSGDLSVYWYQQSLDQGLQFLIQYYNGEERAKGNILERFSAQQFPDLHSELNLSSLELGDSALYFCASSVGEGLYGYTFGSGTRLTVV.

This CDR3 is CASSRGTVNSPLHF. As DNA, the CDR3 is TGTGCCAGCAGCAGAGGGACGGTGAATTCACCCCTCCACTTT. The genes are TRBV7-9 and TRBJ1-6, with a tentative D call TRBD1 (5 bases). V was cut by 5 bases and J by 7 bases, with 12 bases left in between. Germline V gene data show CDR1 as SEHNR and CDR2 as FQNEAQ (reference sequence). The CDR3 loop spans 14 amino acids.

The V and J genes are TRBV7-2 and TRBJ2-1, with 10 bases lining up with TRBD2. V lost 5 bases, J lost 4 bases, and 8 bases stayed unmatched. Germline CDR1 reads SGHTA; CDR2 reads FQGNSA. The CDR3 totals 16 residues. CDR3: CASSQGTSVTYNEQFF. In nucleotides, the CDR3 is TGTGCCAGCAGCCAAGGGACTAGCGTAACTTACAATGAGCAGTTCTTC.

The chain uses TRBV4-2 and TRBJ2-1; TRBD2 matches 11 bases. Germline trimming cut 4 bases from V and 7 bases from J; bases unmatched to any gene: 6. CDR3 length equals 15 residues. Germline CDR1 is LGHNA and CDR2 is YNFKEQ. The CDR3 DNA reads as TGTGCCAGCAGCCTCGGGACTAGCGGACCGAATGAGCAGTTCTTC. It yields the protein CASSLGTSGPNEQFF.

The chain carries TRBV10-3 and TRBJ1-1; unclear D gene. V lost 3 bases, J lost 0 bases, and 8 bases lay in between. Germline values: CDR1 ENHRY, CDR2 SYGVKD. The CDR3 consists of 14 residues. The CDR3 DNA sequence: TGTGCCATCAGTGACGGCTTAATGAACACTGAAGCTTTCTTT. Protein product: CAISDGLMNTEAFF.

The genes are TRBV30 and TRBJ1-5, with TRBD1 matching over 7 bases. Losses at the gene ends were 0 bases for V and 7 bases for J; bases not matched to a gene: 6. CDR3 length: 14 amino acids. Germline assignment: CDR1 GTSNPN and CDR2 SVGIG (reference sequence). DNA of the CDR3: TGTGCCTGGAGTGTACAACAGGGGACCCAGCCCCAGCATTTT. This encodes CAWSVQQGTQPQHF.

The chain links TRBV2 to TRBJ1-1; a possible D gene is TRBD1 (6 bases). Trimming removed 3 bases at V and 7 bases at J, with 9 bases between. CDR1 is SNHLY, CDR2 FYNNEI, per germline. This CDR3 contains 12 residues. CDR3: CASSEDSLEAFF. In nucleotides, the CDR3 is TGTGCCAGCAGTGAGGACAGCCTTGAAGCTTTCTTT.

The gene calls are TRBV9 and TRBJ1-2, with TRBD1 as a possible D gene (6 bases). The germline V and J ends were trimmed by 4 bases and 0 bases, with 19 bases remaining between them. CDR1 is SGDLS and CDR2 is YYNGEE in the germline V gene. The CDR3 covers 17 residues. CDR3 in amino acids: CASSTGTLKGPNYGYTF. The CDR3 bases are TGTGCCAGCAGCACAGGGACACTCAAGGGTCCTAACTATGGCTACACCTTC.

This chain connects TRBV7-2 to TRBJ1-1; D possibly corresponds to TRBD1 (6 bases). CDR1 is SGHTA, CDR2 FQGNSA, per germline. Trimming shortened V by 2 bases and J by 8 bases, and 15 bases separated the two germline ends. The CDR3 is 14 residues long. CDR3 coding DNA: TGTGCCAGCAGCTTATTCACAGGGCTGGAGGAAGCTTTCTTT. It encodes CASSLFTGLEEAFF. Combining the CDR3 with reference TRBV7-2 and TRBJ1-1 gives the whole variable domain GAGVSQSPSNKVTEKGKDVELRCDPISGHTALYWYRQSLGQGLEFLIYFQGNSAPDKSGLPSDRFSAERTGGSVSTLTIQRTQQEDSAVYLCASSLFTGLEEAFFGQGTRLTVV.

The chain links TRBV6-1 to TRBJ1-1; D unresolved. The V gene's germline CDR1 is MNHNS and CDR2 SASEGT. V shed 3 bases and J shed 7 bases, with 15 bases lying between them. The CDR3 contains 14 residues. The CDR3 nucleotides read TGTGCCAGCAGTGACGGGCCACTCAGAGGTGAAGCTTTCTTT. As protein: CASSDGPLRGEAFF.

V usage is TRBV27 and J usage is TRBJ1-1, with D possibly TRBD1 on 5 matching bases. Trimming pared 5 bases from V and 2 bases from J, leaving 18 bases between. The CDR3 is 16 residues long. CDR1 and CDR2 from the germline V gene are MNHEY and SMNVEV (reference sequence). CDR3: CASSPFPGTGNTEAFF. In DNA form, the CDR3 reads TGTGCCAGCAGTCCGTTTCCCGGGACGGGAAACACTGAAGCTTTCTTT.

The chain couples TRBV25-1 to TRBJ2-3; either TRBD1 or TRBD2 may fit D (5 bases each). The germline V gene encodes CDR1 MGHDK and CDR2 SYGVNS. CDR3 length: 13 residues. Trimming removed 11 bases at V and 4 bases at J, with 16 bases between. The CDR3, as DNA: TGTGCCGGGGGTGAAGAAGCGTCAGATACGCAGTATTTT. The encoded protein is CAGGEEASDTQYF.

This chain joins TRBV6-4 and TRBJ2-2; 9 nucleotides align to TRBD1. Germline loops: CDR1 MRHNA, CDR2 SNTAGT. The CDR3 runs to 14 residues. Germline trimming cut 4 bases from V and 3 bases from J; bases unmatched to any gene: 0. The CDR3 protein is CASSGQGDTGELFF. The CDR3 nucleotides read TGTGCCAGCAGTGGACAGGGGGACACCGGGGAGCTGTTTTTT.